This T cell receptor beta chain originates from a study of B cell selection in AIRE deficiency. As regards this clone: Its antigen is unidentified.

The repertoire was sequenced with immunoSEQ multiplex PCR; TCRdb's copy has only in-frame clones and lacks some. In the table there are roughly 25,000 clones, roughly 95% of which are singletons. Germline loops: CDR1 SGDLS, CDR2 YYNGEE. The CDR3 loop spans 14 amino acids. Trimming took off 0 bases at V and 1 base at J, with 7 bases between the two ends. General observations from the study: Roughly 29% of healthy-shared Treg TCRbeta sequences appeared in patient Tconv cells. Healthy donors alone shared roughly 32% of around 3,700 Treg sequences; patients alone about 10%. Tconv and Treg cells from AIRE-deficient patients resembled healthy donors in TCRBV usage, CDR3 length and diversity.

The sorted conventional CD4 T cells were gated as CD4+CD127+. The source material was CD4+CD127+ conventional T cells sorted from PBMCs. This clonotype originated in a human donor in good health. This rearrangement joins TRBV9 to TRBJ2-5; D is undetermined. The CDR3 protein is CASSVVAAQETQYF. The DNA of the CDR3 is TGTGCCAGCAGCGTAGTGGCAGCCCAAGAGACCCAGTACTTC.